This TCR beta chain was sequenced during a study of T cells after yellow fever vaccination. Whole-study results and caveats: Detected again after the booster were most primary-vaccination clones, at approximately 95% CD4 and approximately 85% CD8. Weaker overall, the secondary response nonetheless peaked faster (day 5 versus 15). Abundant clonotypes (contaminants from the bulk population) could be present in FACS-sorted repertoires.

Germline V gene lookup returns CDR1 SGHRS and CDR2 YFSETQ. This CDR3 is built from 15 residues. As TCR cDNA was made by 5'RACE template switching, a universal primer site and UMIs were added. TCRdb used MiXCR to reprocess the 5' RACE reads, holding one entry per CDR3 protein. The sample has some 250,000 distinct CDR3 sequences, 6.9% seen once. Concerning this clonotype itself: The antigen remains unidentified. The junction shows a germline mismatch at one end, possibly a read error.

The chain carries TRBV5-1 and TRBJ2-7; D could derive from TRBD1 or TRBD2 (5 bases each). The sequences come from CD4+ T cells sorted from PBMCs, collected 15 days after the yellow fever booster vaccination. This TCR came from a man aged 25-45 years who received the YFV17D yellow fever vaccine. Here the CDR3 reads CASSLVTQGAYDQYF. The CDR3 DNA reads as TGCGCCAGCAGCTTAGTTACCCAGGGAGCCTACGATCAGTACTTC.